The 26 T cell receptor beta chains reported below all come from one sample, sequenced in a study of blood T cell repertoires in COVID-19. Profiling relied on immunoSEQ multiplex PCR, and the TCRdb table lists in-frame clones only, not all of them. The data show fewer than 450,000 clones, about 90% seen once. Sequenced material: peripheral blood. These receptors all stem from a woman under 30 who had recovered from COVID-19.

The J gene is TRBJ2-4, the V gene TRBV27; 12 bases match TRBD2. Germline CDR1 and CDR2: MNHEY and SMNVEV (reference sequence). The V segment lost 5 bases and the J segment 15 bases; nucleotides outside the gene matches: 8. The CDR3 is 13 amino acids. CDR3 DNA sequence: TGTGCCAGCAGTCCGAGACTAGCGGGAGTGGTGTACTTC. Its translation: CASSPRLAGVVYF.

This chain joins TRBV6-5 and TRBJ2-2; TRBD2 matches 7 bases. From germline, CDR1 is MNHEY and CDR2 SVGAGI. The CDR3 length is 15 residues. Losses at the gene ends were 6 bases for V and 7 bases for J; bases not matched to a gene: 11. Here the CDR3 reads CASRPSGVGGGELFF. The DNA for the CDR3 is TGTGCCAGCAGGCCGAGCGGGGTGGGCGGCGGGGAGCTGTTTTTT.

CDR3 sequence: CASSEMGPGQGATLDQPQHF. In DNA form, the CDR3 reads TGCGCCAGCAGTGAGATGGGACCGGGACAGGGGGCGACGTTGGATCAGCCCCAGCATTTT. The chain combines TRBV10-2 with TRBJ1-5, with 12 positions matching TRBD1. Germline CDR1 WSHSY, CDR2 SAAADI. The CDR3 is 20 residues long. V was pared by 2 bases and J by 5 bases, with 16 bases of the junction left unmatched.

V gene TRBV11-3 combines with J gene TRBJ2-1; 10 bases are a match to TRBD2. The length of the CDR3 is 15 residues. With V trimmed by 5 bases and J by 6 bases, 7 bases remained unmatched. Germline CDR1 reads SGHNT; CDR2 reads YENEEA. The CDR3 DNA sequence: TGTGCCAGCAGCCCCAAGCGGGAGGGCTTCAATGAGCAGTTCTTC. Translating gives CASSPKREGFNEQFF.

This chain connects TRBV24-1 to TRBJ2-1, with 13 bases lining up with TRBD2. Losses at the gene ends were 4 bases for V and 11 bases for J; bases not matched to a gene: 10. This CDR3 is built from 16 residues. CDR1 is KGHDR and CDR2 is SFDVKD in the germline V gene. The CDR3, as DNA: TGTGCCACCAGTGACGGACTAGCGGGAGATTTGGAGAAGCAGTTCTTC. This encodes CATSDGLAGDLEKQFF.

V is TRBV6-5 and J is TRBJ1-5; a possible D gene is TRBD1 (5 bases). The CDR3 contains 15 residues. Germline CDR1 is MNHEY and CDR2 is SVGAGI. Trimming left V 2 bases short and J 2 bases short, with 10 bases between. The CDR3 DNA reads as TGTGCCAGCAGTTACGGAGGGGAGGGCAATCAGCCCCAGCATTTT. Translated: CASSYGGEGNQPQHF.

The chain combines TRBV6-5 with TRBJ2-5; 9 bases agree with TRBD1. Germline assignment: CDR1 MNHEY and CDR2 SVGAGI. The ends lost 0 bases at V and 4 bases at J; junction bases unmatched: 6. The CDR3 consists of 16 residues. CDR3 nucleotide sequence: TGTGCCAGCAGTTACTCGGGGACAGGGAGAGGAGAGACCCAGTACTTC. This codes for CASSYSGTGRGETQYF.

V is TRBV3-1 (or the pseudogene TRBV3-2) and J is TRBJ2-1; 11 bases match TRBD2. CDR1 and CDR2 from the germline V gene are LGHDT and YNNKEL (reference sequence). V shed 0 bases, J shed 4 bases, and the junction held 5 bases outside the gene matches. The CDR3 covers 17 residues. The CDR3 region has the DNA TGTGCCAGCAGCCAAGAGTTGGGGACTAGCGGATACAATGAGCAGTTCTTC. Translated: CASSQELGTSGYNEQFF.

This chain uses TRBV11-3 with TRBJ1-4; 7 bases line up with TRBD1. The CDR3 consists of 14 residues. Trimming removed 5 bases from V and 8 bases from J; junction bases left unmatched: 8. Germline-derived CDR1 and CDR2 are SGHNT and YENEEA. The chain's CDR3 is CASSPDRVGEKLFF. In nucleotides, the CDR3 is TGTGCCAGCAGCCCCGACAGGGTAGGGGAAAAACTGTTTTTT.

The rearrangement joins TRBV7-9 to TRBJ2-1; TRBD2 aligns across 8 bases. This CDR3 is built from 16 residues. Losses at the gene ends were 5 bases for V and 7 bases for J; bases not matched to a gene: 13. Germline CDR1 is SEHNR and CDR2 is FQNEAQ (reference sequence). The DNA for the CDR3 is TGTGCCAGCAGCCCAGTAGCGGGAACCAAGGGAAATGAGCAGTTCTTC. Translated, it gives CASSPVAGTKGNEQFF.

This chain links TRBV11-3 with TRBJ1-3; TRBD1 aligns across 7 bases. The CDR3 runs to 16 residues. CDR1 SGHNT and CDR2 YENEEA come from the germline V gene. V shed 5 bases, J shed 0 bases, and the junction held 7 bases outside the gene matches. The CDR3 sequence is CASSARQGYSGNTIYF. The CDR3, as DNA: TGTGCCAGCAGCGCCCGACAGGGATACTCTGGAAACACCATATATTTT.

The CDR3 DNA follows: TGTGCCAGCAGCTTAGCGCTCGCTAGCGGCTTCGATACGCAGTATTTT. Translated: CASSLALASGFDTQYF. V is TRBV7-9 and J is TRBJ2-3; 7 nucleotides match TRBD2. Per the germline V gene, CDR1 is SEHNR and CDR2 is FQNEAQ (reference sequence). The CDR3 runs to 16 residues. The V segment lost 0 bases and the J segment 6 bases; nucleotides outside the gene matches: 9. The full variable domain, completed using reference TRBV7-9 and TRBJ2-3, is DTGVSQNPRHKITKRGQNVTFRCDPISEHNRLYWYRQTLGQGPEFLTYFQNEAQLEKSRLLSDRFSAERPKGSFSTLEIQRTEQGDSAMYLCASSLALASGFDTQYFGPGTRLTVL.

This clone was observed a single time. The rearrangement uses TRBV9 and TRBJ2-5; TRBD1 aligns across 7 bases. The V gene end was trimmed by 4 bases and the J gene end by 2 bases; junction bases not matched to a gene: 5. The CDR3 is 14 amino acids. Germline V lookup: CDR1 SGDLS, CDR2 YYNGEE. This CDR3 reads CASSTGQSQETQYF. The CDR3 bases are TGTGCCAGCAGCACGGGACAGAGTCAAGAGACCCAGTACTTC.

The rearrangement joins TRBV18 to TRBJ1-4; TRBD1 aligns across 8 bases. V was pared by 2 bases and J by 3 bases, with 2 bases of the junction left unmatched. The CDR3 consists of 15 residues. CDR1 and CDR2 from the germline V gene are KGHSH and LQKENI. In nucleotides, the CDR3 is TGTGCCAGCTCACCAAGGACAGGGCCTAATGAAAAACTGTTTTTT. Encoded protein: CASSPRTGPNEKLFF.

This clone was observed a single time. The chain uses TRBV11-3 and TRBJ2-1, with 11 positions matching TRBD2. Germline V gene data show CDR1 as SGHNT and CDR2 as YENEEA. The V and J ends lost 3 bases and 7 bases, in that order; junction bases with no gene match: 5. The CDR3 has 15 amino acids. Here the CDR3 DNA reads TGTGCCAGCAGCTTCCGACTAGCGGGACGGAATGAGCAGTTCTTC. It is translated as CASSFRLAGRNEQFF.

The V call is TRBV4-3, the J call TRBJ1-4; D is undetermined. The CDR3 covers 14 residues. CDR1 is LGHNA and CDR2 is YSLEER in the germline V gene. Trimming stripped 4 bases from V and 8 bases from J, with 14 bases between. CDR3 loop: CASSPPGVGEKLFF. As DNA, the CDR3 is TGCGCCAGCAGCCCCCCCGGGGTGGGCGAAAAACTGTTTTTT.

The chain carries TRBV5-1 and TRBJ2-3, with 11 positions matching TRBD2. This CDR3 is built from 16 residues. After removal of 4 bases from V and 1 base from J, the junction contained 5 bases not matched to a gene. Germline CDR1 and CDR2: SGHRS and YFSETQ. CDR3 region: CASSPGLAGGTDTQYF. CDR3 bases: TGCGCCAGCAGCCCAGGACTAGCGGGCGGCACAGATACGCAGTATTTT.

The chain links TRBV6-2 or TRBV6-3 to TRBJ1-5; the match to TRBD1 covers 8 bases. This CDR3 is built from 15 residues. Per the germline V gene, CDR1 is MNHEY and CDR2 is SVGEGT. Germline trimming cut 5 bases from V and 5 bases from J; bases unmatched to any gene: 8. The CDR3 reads CASSPTTGGHQPQHF. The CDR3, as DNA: TGTGCCAGCAGTCCCACTACAGGGGGTCATCAGCCCCAGCATTTT.

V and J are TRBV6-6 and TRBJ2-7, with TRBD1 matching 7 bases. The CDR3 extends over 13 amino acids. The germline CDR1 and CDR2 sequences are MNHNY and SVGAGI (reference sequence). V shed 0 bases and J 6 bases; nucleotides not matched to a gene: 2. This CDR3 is CASSYSTGTEQYV. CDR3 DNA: TGTGCCAGCAGTTACTCGACAGGGACCGAGCAGTACGTC.

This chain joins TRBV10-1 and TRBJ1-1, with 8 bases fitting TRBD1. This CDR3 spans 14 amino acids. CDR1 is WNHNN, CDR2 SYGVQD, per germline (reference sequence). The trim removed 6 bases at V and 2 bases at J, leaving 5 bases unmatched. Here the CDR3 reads CASRPGQDNTEAFF. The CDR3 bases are TGCGCCAGCAGACCGGGACAGGACAACACTGAAGCTTTCTTT.

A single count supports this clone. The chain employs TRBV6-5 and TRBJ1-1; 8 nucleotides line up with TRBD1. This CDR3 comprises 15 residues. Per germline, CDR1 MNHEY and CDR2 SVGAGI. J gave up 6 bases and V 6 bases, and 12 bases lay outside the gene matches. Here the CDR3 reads CASSLGTGNRAEAFF. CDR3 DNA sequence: TGTGCCAGCAGCCTTGGGACAGGTAATAGGGCTGAAGCTTTCTTT.

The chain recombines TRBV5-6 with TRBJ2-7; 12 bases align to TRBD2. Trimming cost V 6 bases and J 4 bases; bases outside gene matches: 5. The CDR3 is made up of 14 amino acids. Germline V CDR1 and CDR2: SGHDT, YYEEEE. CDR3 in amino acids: CASTGTSGPYEQYV. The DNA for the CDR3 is TGTGCCAGCACCGGGACTAGCGGGCCGTACGAGCAGTACGTC.

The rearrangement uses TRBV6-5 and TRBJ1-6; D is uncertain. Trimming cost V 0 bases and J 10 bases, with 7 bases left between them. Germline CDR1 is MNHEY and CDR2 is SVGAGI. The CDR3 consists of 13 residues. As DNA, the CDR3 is TGTGCCAGCAGTTACTCGAGGGAATCACCCCTCCACTTT. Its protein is CASSYSRESPLHF.

In nucleotides, the CDR3 is TGTGCCAGCAGCTTAGGGGCAAGGGGTGAAGCTTTCTTT. This gives the protein CASSLGARGEAFF. This chain joins TRBV7-8 and TRBJ1-1; D may be TRBD1 (5 bases). The CDR3 contains 13 residues. Looked up from germline, CDR1 is SGHVS and CDR2 is FQNEAQ. The V gene lost 1 base and the J gene lost 7 bases, with 10 bases spanning the gap. The complete variable domain, with remaining parts taken from reference TRBV7-8 and TRBJ1-1, reads GAGVSQSPRYKVAKRGQDVALRCDPISGHVSLFWYQQALGQGPEFLTYFQNEAQLDKSGLPSDRFFAERPEGSVSTLKIQRTQQEDSAVYLCASSLGARGEAFFGQGTRLTVV.

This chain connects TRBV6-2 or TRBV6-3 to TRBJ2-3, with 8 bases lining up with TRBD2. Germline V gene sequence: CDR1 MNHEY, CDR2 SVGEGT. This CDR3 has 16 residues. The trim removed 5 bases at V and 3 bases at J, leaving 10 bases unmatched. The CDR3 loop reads CASSPRGLVVTDTQYF. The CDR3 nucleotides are TGTGCCAGCAGTCCCCGGGGACTAGTTGTGACAGATACGCAGTATTTT.

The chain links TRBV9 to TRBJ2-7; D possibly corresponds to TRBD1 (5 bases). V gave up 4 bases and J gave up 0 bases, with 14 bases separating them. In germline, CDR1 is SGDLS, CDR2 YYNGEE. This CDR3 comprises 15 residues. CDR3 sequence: CASSPRTLYSYEQYV. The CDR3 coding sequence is TGTGCCAGCAGCCCGCGGACACTATACTCCTACGAGCAGTACGTC.